A selection of T cell receptor beta chains follows, all from one sample in a study of T cell responses to AZD1222 COVID-19 vaccine. Generated by immunoSEQ multiplex PCR, the TCRdb table keeps only in-frame clones and is missing some. The sample lists over 85,000 clones; 90% were seen once. The source material was peripheral blood, sampled on day 0 of AZD1222 vaccination. The receptors derive from an adult in good health. Both conserved end residues are part of each CDR3. Each record gives: J gene, V gene, D gene, clone size, CDR3 protein, CDR3 DNA. The D gene is left open where the match is weak. Size is omitted from some rows. Given values are once, few, many or a class for expanded clones.

j_gene: TRBJ2-3
v_gene: TRBV5-1
d_gene: TRBD2
abundance: NA
CDR3aa: CASRKASGGASTDTQYF
CDR3nt: TGCGCCAGCAGAAAGGCTAGCGGGGGGGCTAGCACAGATACGCAGTATTTT

j_gene: TRBJ1-1
v_gene: TRBV5-3
d_gene: NA
abundance: NA
CDR3aa: CARSTPDKNTEAFF
CDR3nt: TGTGCCAGAAGCACCCCTGACAAGAACACTGAAGCTTTCTTT

j_gene: TRBJ1-1
v_gene: TRBV11-2
d_gene: TRBD1
abundance: NA
CDR3aa: CASSLAKQGRGDSFF
CDR3nt: TGTGCCAGCAGCTTAGCAAAACAGGGGAGGGGTGATTCTTTCTTT

j_gene: TRBJ1-2
v_gene: TRBV5-6
d_gene: TRBD1
abundance: NA
CDR3aa: CASSLGQGVRGYTF
CDR3nt: TGTGCCAGCAGCTTGGGACAGGGGGTAAGGGGCTACACCTTC

j_gene: TRBJ1-5
v_gene: TRBV6-2/TRBV6-3
d_gene: NA
abundance: NA
CDR3aa: CASSYSTAGQPQHF
CDR3nt: TGTGCCAGCAGTTACTCGACGGCGGGTCAGCCCCAGCATTTT

j_gene: TRBJ2-2
v_gene: TRBV11-1
d_gene: NA
abundance: NA
CDR3aa: CASSHLTGELFF
CDR3nt: TGTGCCAGCAGCCACTTAACCGGGGAGCTGTTTTTT

j_gene: TRBJ1-4
v_gene: TRBV6-2/TRBV6-3
d_gene: NA
abundance: NA
CDR3aa: CASSSSEKLFF
CDR3nt: TGTGCCAGCAGTTCATCTGAAAAACTGTTTTTT

j_gene: TRBJ1-3
v_gene: TRBV15
d_gene: NA
abundance: NA
CDR3aa: CATSREGYSSGNTIYF
CDR3nt: TGTGCCACCAGCAGAGAGGGGTACAGTTCTGGAAACACCATATATTTT

j_gene: TRBJ2-5
v_gene: TRBV5-4
d_gene: TRBD2
abundance: NA
CDR3aa: CASRSRSLAQETQYF
CDR3nt: TGTGCCAGCAGATCCAGGTCACTAGCGCAAGAGACCCAGTACTTC

j_gene: TRBJ2-7
v_gene: TRBV7-2
d_gene: NA
abundance: NA
CDR3aa: CASSLGFRYEQYF
CDR3nt: TGTGCCAGCAGCTTAGGGTTCCGGTACGAGCAGTACTTC

j_gene: TRBJ2-1
v_gene: TRBV7-2
d_gene: TRBD2
abundance: NA
CDR3aa: CASSLIIRGGGYNEQFF
CDR3nt: TGTGCCAGCAGCTTAATAATCCGGGGGGGTGGCTACAATGAGCAGTTCTTC

j_gene: TRBJ2-1
v_gene: TRBV10-2
d_gene: NA
abundance: NA
CDR3aa: CASSEDGWGNEQFF
CDR3nt: TGCGCCAGCAGTGAGGATGGTTGGGGCAATGAGCAGTTCTTC

j_gene: TRBJ2-5
v_gene: TRBV11-2
d_gene: NA
abundance: few
CDR3aa: CASSLGGQETQYF
CDR3nt: TGTGCCAGCAGCTTGGGCGGGCAAGAGACCCAGTACTTC

j_gene: TRBJ2-4
v_gene: TRBV10-3
d_gene: NA
abundance: NA
CDR3aa: CAISASQINGHKAAKNIQYF
CDR3nt: TGTGCCATCAGTGCATCACAAATTAATGGCCACAAGGCGGCCAAAAACATTCAGTACTTC

j_gene: TRBJ2-1
v_gene: TRBV5-4
d_gene: TRBD1
abundance: NA
CDR3aa: CASSQPGTEFINEQFF
CDR3nt: TGTGCCAGCAGCCAGCCCGGGACAGAGTTTATCAATGAGCAGTTCTTC

j_gene: TRBJ2-2
v_gene: TRBV19
d_gene: TRBD2
abundance: NA
CDR3aa: CASIRTSGATGELFF
CDR3nt: TGTGCCAGTATTCGGACTAGCGGGGCCACCGGGGAGCTGTTTTTT

j_gene: TRBJ2-3
v_gene: TRBV6-5
d_gene: NA
abundance: NA
CDR3aa: CASRQSQSTDTQYF
CDR3nt: TGTGCCAGTAGACAGTCTCAGAGCACAGATACGCAGTATTTT

j_gene: TRBJ1-3
v_gene: TRBV6-5
d_gene: TRBD1
abundance: NA
CDR3aa: CASRAGGAGNTIYF
CDR3nt: TGTGCCAGCAGAGCAGGGGGTGCTGGAAACACCATATATTTT

j_gene: TRBJ1-2
v_gene: TRBV19
d_gene: NA
abundance: NA
CDR3aa: CASSGLDYGYTF
CDR3nt: TGTGCCAGTAGTGGACTGGACTATGGCTACACCTTC

j_gene: TRBJ2-2
v_gene: TRBV5-8
d_gene: NA
abundance: once
CDR3aa: CASSFYRDTGELFF
CDR3nt: TGTGCCAGCAGCTTTTACAGGGACACCGGGGAGCTGTTTTTT

j_gene: TRBJ2-4
v_gene: TRBV6-5
d_gene: TRBD1
abundance: NA
CDR3aa: CASRRDRGYTQYF
CDR3nt: TGTGCCAGCAGGAGGGACAGGGGGTACACTCAGTACTTC

j_gene: TRBJ1-1
v_gene: TRBV5-6
d_gene: NA
abundance: NA
CDR3aa: CASSLGRDAEAFF
CDR3nt: TGTGCCAGCAGCTTGGGGAGGGACGCTGAAGCTTTCTTT

j_gene: TRBJ1-1
v_gene: TRBV3-1/TRBV3-2
d_gene: NA
abundance: NA
CDR3aa: CASSDLTAYTEAFF
CDR3nt: TGTGCCAGCAGCGATTTGACAGCCTACACTGAAGCTTTCTTT

j_gene: TRBJ2-5
v_gene: TRBV9
d_gene: NA
abundance: few
CDR3aa: CASSPRGDGLQETQYF
CDR3nt: TGTGCCAGCAGCCCGCGGGGAGATGGATTACAAGAGACCCAGTACTTC

j_gene: TRBJ1-1
v_gene: TRBV9
d_gene: TRBD1
abundance: few
CDR3aa: CASSGQGYTEAFF
CDR3nt: TGTGCCAGCAGCGGACAGGGCTACACTGAAGCTTTCTTT